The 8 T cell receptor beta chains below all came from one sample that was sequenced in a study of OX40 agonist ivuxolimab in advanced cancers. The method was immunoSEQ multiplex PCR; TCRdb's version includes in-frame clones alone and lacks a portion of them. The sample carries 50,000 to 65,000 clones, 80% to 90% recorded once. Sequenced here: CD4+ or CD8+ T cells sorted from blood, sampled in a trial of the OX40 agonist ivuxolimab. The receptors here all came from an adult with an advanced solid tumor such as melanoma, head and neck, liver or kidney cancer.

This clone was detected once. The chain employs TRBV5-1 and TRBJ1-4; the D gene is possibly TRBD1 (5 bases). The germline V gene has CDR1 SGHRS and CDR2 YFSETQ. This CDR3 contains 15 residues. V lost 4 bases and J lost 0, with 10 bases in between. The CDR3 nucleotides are TGCGCCAGCAGCAAGACAGATGCAACTAATGAAAAACTGTTTTTT. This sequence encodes CASSKTDATNEKLFF.

CDR3 nucleotide sequence: TGTGCCAGCAGCTTACCCGGAGACAATCAGCCCCAGCATTTT. Its protein is CASSLPGDNQPQHF. The chain is built from TRBV11-3 and TRBJ1-5, with D hard to call. This CDR3 contains 14 residues. Germline V lookup: CDR1 SGHNT, CDR2 YENEEA. V was cut by 2 bases and J by 3 bases, with 8 bases left in between. The entire variable domain, with the rest obtained from reference TRBV11-3 and TRBJ1-5, is as follows: EAGVVQSPRYKIIEKKQPVAFWCNPISGHNTLYWYLQNLGQGPELLIRYENEEAVDDSQLPKDRFSAERLKGVDSTLKIQPAELGDSAVYLCASSLPGDNQPQHFGDGTRLSIL.

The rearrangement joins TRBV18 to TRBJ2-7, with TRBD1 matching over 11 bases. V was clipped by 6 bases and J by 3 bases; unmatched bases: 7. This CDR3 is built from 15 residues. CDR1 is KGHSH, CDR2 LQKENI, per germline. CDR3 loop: CASSGAGTGGYEQYF. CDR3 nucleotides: TGTGCCAGCTCGGGGGCCGGGACAGGGGGCTACGAGCAGTACTTC.

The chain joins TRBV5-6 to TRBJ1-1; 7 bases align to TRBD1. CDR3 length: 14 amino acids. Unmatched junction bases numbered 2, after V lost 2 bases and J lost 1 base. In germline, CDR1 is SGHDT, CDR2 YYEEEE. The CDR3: CASSFRDRNTEAFF. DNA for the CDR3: TGTGCCAGCAGCTTCCGGGACAGGAACACTGAAGCTTTCTTT.

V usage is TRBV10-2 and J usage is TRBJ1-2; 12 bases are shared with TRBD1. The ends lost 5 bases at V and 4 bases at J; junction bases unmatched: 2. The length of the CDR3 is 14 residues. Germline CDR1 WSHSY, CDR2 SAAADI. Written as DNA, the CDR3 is TGCGCCAGCAGTATGGGACAGGGGGCCTATGGCTACACCTTC. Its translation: CASSMGQGAYGYTF.

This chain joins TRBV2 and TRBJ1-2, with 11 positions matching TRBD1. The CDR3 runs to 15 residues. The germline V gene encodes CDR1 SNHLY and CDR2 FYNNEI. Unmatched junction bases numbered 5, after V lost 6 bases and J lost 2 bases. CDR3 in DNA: TGTGCCAGCAGATCCGGACAGGGGGCGAACTATGGCTACACCTTC. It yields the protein CASRSGQGANYGYTF.

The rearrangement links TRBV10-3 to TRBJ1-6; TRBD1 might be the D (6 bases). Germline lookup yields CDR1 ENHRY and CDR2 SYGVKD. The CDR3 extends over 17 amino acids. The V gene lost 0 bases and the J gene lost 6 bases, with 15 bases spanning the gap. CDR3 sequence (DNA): TGTGCCATCAGTGAGTCGTCTCAGGGGTTTGCTAATTCACCCCTCCACTTT. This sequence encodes CAISESSQGFANSPLHF.

The CDR3 protein is CASGLVTGGGSQPQHF. The DNA of the CDR3 is TGTGCTAGTGGTTTGGTAACGGGGGGCGGGAGTCAGCCCCAGCATTTT. The gene calls are TRBV12-5 and TRBJ1-5, with TRBD1 as a possible D gene (6 bases). Germline V CDR1 and CDR2: LGHNT, FRNRAP. This CDR3 has 16 residues. V shed 0 bases and J shed 6 bases, with 15 bases lying between them. Variable domain in full (rest from reference TRBV12-5 and TRBJ1-5): DARVTQTPRHKVTEMGQEVTMRCQPILGHNTVFWYRQTMMQGLELLAYFRNRAPLDDSGMPKDRFSAEMPDATLATLKIQPSEPRDSAVYFCASGLVTGGGSQPQHFGDGTRLSIL.